A single sample gave rise to the 9 T cell receptor beta chains below, sequenced in a study of response to subunit inactivated influenza vaccine. TCRdb used MiXCR to reprocess the RT-PCR reads, holding one entry per CDR3 protein. The sample yields about half a million distinct CDR3 sequences, roughly 9.8% seen once. Sample: PBMCs from blood, taken 45 days after vaccination. The receptors were gathered from a middle-aged man who received an inactivated influenza vaccine.

V is TRBV2 and J is TRBJ2-1, with 7 bases fitting TRBD2. The germline V gene encodes CDR1 SNHLY and CDR2 FYNNEI. V shed 4 bases and J 1 base; nucleotides not matched to a gene: 4. There are 15 residues in the CDR3. The CDR3 DNA sequence: TGTGCCAGCAGTGCCCGGACTAGTTCCTACAATGAGCAGTTCTTC. Translating it yields CASSARTSSYNEQFF.

The chain links TRBV29-1 to TRBJ2-3, with 7 bases matching TRBD1. There are 16 residues in the CDR3. V trimming: 0 bases; J trimming: 3 bases; junction bases outside the gene matches: 9. Germline CDR1 and CDR2: SQVTM and ANQGSEA. The CDR3 loop is CSVEDRRTGQTDTQYF. The CDR3 coding sequence is TGCAGCGTTGAAGATAGACGGACAGGCCAGACAGATACGCAGTATTTT.

This chain links TRBV3-1 with TRBJ1-4; unclear D gene. The germline V gene has CDR1 LGHDT and CDR2 YNNKEL (reference sequence). The CDR3 extends over 14 amino acids. Deletions cut 2 bases from V and 4 bases from J, with 8 bases between. The CDR3 loop reads CASSQQPFNEKLFF. The CDR3 DNA reads as TGTGCCAGCAGCCAACAGCCGTTTAATGAAAAACTGTTTTTT.

This clonotype was detected a few times. The chain is built from TRBV5-1 and TRBJ2-3; the D gene is possibly TRBD2 (6 bases). V was clipped by 0 bases and J by 2 bases, with 19 bases between them. The CDR3 has 18 amino acids. CDR1 and CDR2 (germline): SGHRS, YFSETQ. CDR3 DNA: TGCGCCAGCAGCTTGGAGCCGCTGGGGGGTGGACACACAGATACGCAGTATTTT. Amino acids: CASSLEPLGGGHTDTQYF.

This clonotype was counted a few times. The rearrangement links TRBV11-1 to TRBJ2-5; possible D gene TRBD2, 6 bases. This CDR3 is built from 14 residues. Deletions cut 5 bases from V and 2 bases from J, with 12 bases between. Germline CDR1 SGHAT, CDR2 FQDESV (reference sequence). This CDR3 is CASSPAGLQETQYF. The CDR3 coding sequence is TGTGCCAGCAGCCCGGCGGGACTTCAAGAGACCCAGTACTTC.

V is TRBV12-5 and J is TRBJ2-1, with TRBD2 as a possible D gene (5 bases). Germline V CDR1 and CDR2: LGHNT, FRNRAP. The V and J ends lost 2 bases and 1 base respectively, with 9 bases between them. CDR3 length equals 15 residues. CDR3 DNA: TGTGCTAGTGGTTTGTCACGGACTTCCTACAATGAGCAGTTCTTC. Encoded protein: CASGLSRTSYNEQFF.

This clonotype came up many times. The J gene is TRBJ2-7, the V gene TRBV11-2; maybe TRBD1 (6 bases). Germline values: CDR1 SGHAT, CDR2 FQNNGV. The V end lost 1 base, the J end lost 6 bases, and 13 bases lay between the germline ends. The CDR3 is 14 amino acids. The CDR3 DNA is TGTGCCAGCAGCTTAGTGCTGAGGGGGACCGAGCAGTACTTC. It translates to CASSLVLRGTEQYF.

This clonotype came up many times. The chain has TRBV28 and TRBJ2-1; a weak D match, TRBD1 (5 bases). Germline-derived CDR1 and CDR2 are MDHEN and SYDVKM. CDR3 length: 12 amino acids. V was pared by 3 bases and J by 10 bases, with 10 bases between. In DNA, the CDR3 is TGTGCCAGCAGTTTTGGGGCGAGGGAGCAGTTCTTC. Its protein is CASSFGAREQFF.

Of note for this clonotype: Its ends do not fully match the called genes, so a read error is possible. J is TRBJ2-4 and V is TRBV28; 7 bases line up with TRBD1. In germline, CDR1 is MDHEN, CDR2 SYDVKM. The CDR3 is made up of 13 amino acids. CDR3 residues: CATRGTAKIIQYF. DNA of the CDR3: TGTGCCACCAGAGGGACAGCCAAAATCATTCAGTACTTC.